This T cell receptor beta chain was retrieved from a study of blood T cell repertoires in COVID-19 (dated by TCRdb to the early 2020s). Study-wide context: The collaborator samples originated in the United States, Italy and Spain and spanned the acute and convalescent phases of COVID-19. The dataset comprised deeply sampled blood TCRbeta repertoires from subjects exposed to, actively infected with, or recovered from COVID-19. A freely available public database, intended as a resource for researchers studying the immune response to SARS-CoV-2, is where the repertoires were released. Where HLA class I and class II types were available, the types were taken from metadata supplied by the sample provider, not from assay-based typing. A de-identified subject ID, COVID-19 status, age in years and sex were almost always included in the sample metadata. The prospective study material was composed of cDNA or gDNA derived from T cells, B-cell-depleted T cells, or PBMCs. Samples were obtained from the ongoing ImmuneRACE study (first 160 participants) and from some 1,300 subjects provided by 6 global collaborators. On the study overall, not on this receptor specifically: Clinical and demographic metadata were provided uncurated, with the amount varying by source and participant.

TCRbeta CDR3 regions were amplified from genomic DNA by means of the immunoSEQ Assay, a bias-controlled multiplex PCR. The paper's processing steps were these. The number of nucleated cells in each sample was estimated from the amplification of reference gene primers within the assay. Sequence reads were collapsed and filtered to measure the absolute abundance of every unique TCRbeta CDR3 rearrangement. For each sample, productive Simpson clonality was calculated as the square root of Simpson's diversity index over productive rearrangements. Sourced from immuneACCESS, this table was stored by TCRdb with only in-frame sequences that have V and J called. A share of the clones is absent; for the studies checked, an unresolved V gene accounts for under half, and the remainder has no known explanation. Clonal size and the V and J genes are those of that table, whereas D and trimming came from the DNA. The sample table holds about 92,000 clones, of which approximately 88% were seen once. About 18% of the sample goes to the ten largest clones.

In Seattle, one collaborating source enrolled patients while the infection was active and tracked those patients longitudinally over the course of disease. Each collaborating institution followed its own protocols to collect whole blood in K2EDTA tubes. For TCRbeta analysis, collaborators shipped samples in one of three forms: frozen whole blood, isolated PBMCs, or DNA extracted from either of those sample types. Turning to this clone: Its antigen target is currently unknown. Base qualities are not provided; no much larger clone lies one nucleotide away.

CDR1 and CDR2 were assigned from the germline V gene (reference sequence) as LGHDT and YNNKEL. V is shortened by 3 bases, J by 6 bases, and the region joining them spans 17 bases. Taken from cysteine to phenylalanine, the CDR3 has 16 residues. Only the CDR3 portion is preserved as DNA: 48 bases, with reading frame beginning at the first base. The specimen sequenced was peripheral blood. In this chain, TRBV3-1 (or the pseudogene TRBV3-2) is recombined with TRBJ1-4; the D gene is possibly TRBD1, with 5 bases matching. The TCR originated in a woman in her fifties or sixties with COVID-19, enrolled during active disease. In nucleotide form, the sequence is TGTGCCAGCAGCCAGATAAGAACAGGTCCCGATGAAAAACTGTTTTTT. It codes for CASSQIRTGPDEKLFF.